This TCR beta chain was captured by sequencing in a study of blood T cell repertoires in COVID-19. The overall study: PBMCs, B-cell-depleted T cells, or T cells were the source of the cDNA or gDNA that made up the material.

In the original processing: For nucleated cells, counts were estimated from reference gene primer amplification. Sequencing used immunoSEQ multiplex PCR; TCRdb keeps in-frame clones, though not all of them. V and J calls and clone size are given by that table; D and trimming were obtained from the DNA. Of 120,000 to 150,000 clones in the sample, under 85% were seen once. This sequence was found in a human donor in a cohort sampled during active COVID-19. Sequenced sample: peripheral blood.

CDR3 in amino acids: CASSLDTGPNSPLHF. The DNA for the CDR3 is TGTGCCAGCAGCTTAGATACAGGGCCGAATTCACCCCTCCACTTT. J is TRBJ1-6 and V is TRBV11-2; possible D gene TRBD1, 6 bases. Trimming pared 0 bases from V and 7 bases from J, leaving 10 bases between. Germline lookup yields CDR1 SGHAT and CDR2 FQNNGV. The CDR3 has 15 amino acids.